A selection of T cell receptor beta chains follows, all from one sample in a study of memory CD4+ T cells and cytomegalovirus serostatus. TCRdb's copy holds only in-frame clones and misses some; the assay was immunoSEQ multiplex PCR. The table records around 54,000 clones, over 70% of them present only once. Material: memory CD4+ T cells from blood. The receptor set was obtained from an adult in good health and CMV-seropositive. Each CDR3 is given with its conserved first and last residue. A D gene is named only where the DNA matches it firmly. Size tells how often a clone was seen (once, few, many) or the class of an expanded clone, and some rows leave it out.

.,.,16,TRBJ2-6,TRBV7-2,CASTLPRGAGANVLTF,TGTGCCAGCACGCTACCCAGGGGTGCTGGGGCCAACGTCCTGACTTTC
.,.,13,TRBJ1-1,TRBV2,CASSANLNTEAFF,TGTGCCAGCAGTGCTAACCTTAACACTGAAGCTTTCTTT
.,TRBD2,14,TRBJ2-7,TRBV7-8,CASSSIAGSYEQYF,TGTGCCAGCAGCTCCATAGCGGGATCCTACGAGCAGTACTTC
once,TRBD1,19,TRBJ2-1,TRBV7-2,CASSLPLRSHRGAYNEQFF,TGTGCCAGCAGCTTACCGCTAAGATCCCACAGGGGAGCCTACAATGAGCAGTTCTTC
.,.,14,TRBJ1-1,TRBV4-2,CASSQQRGNTEAFF,TGTGCCAGCAGCCAACAGCGGGGGAACACTGAAGCTTTCTTT
.,.,16,TRBJ1-4,TRBV4-3,CASSQGPRVDNEKLFF,TGCGCCAGCAGCCAAGGCCCCAGGGTCGATAATGAAAAACTGTTTTTT
.,.,13,TRBJ1-4,TRBV6-1,CASSEMPNEKLFF,TGTGCCAGCAGCGAAATGCCTAATGAAAAACTGTTTTTT
.,.,16,TRBJ2-2,TRBV4-3,CASSQDLKAGHGELFF,TGCGCCAGCAGCCAAGATCTTAAGGCAGGCCACGGGGAGCTGTTTTTT
.,.,16,TRBJ1-4,TRBV28,CASSSPRGTTNEKLFF,TGTGCCAGCAGTTCACCCCGCGGTACAACTAATGAAAAACTGTTTTTT
.,.,15,TRBJ1-4,TRBV5-1,CASSLGRATNEKLFF,TGCGCCAGCAGCTTGGGCAGGGCAACTAATGAAAAACTGTTTTTT
.,TRBD1,18,TRBJ2-5,TRBV7-9,CASSPMGQGRPHWETQYF,TGTGCCAGCAGCCCGATGGGACAGGGAAGGCCCCACTGGGAGACCCAGTACTTC
.,.,13,TRBJ2-5,TRBV5-8,CASSWGSLETQYF,TGTGCCAGCAGCTGGGGATCGCTAGAGACCCAGTACTTC
.,.,14,TRBJ2-5,TRBV7-6,CASSPGGPQETQYF,TGTGCCAGCAGCCCTGGGGGTCCCCAAGAGACCCAGTACTTC
.,.,13,TRBJ2-6,TRBV29-1,CSVTVSGANVLTF,TGCAGCGTCACGGTTTCTGGGGCCAACGTCCTGACTTTC
.,TRBD1,15,TRBJ2-3,TRBV2,CASLGQGASTDTQYF,TGTGCCAGCCTGGGACAGGGGGCTAGCACAGATACGCAGTATTTT
.,.,16,TRBJ2-5,TRBV7-2,CASSLRPPQGGETQYF,TGTGCCAGCAGCTTACGTCCACCCCAGGGTGGAGAGACCCAGTACTTC
.,TRBD2,15,TRBJ2-2,TRBV6-4,CASSERTSGTGELFF,TGTGCCAGCAGCGAAAGGACTAGCGGGACCGGGGAGCTGTTTTTT
.,.,16,TRBJ1-3,TRBV25-1,CASSARGSGSGNTIYF,TGTGCCAGCAGTGCCAGGGGAAGCGGGTCTGGAAACACCATATATTTT
few,.,14,TRBJ1-2,TRBV5-4,CASSLGGFGGGYTF,TGTGCCAGCAGCTTAGGCGGATTTGGTGGTGGCTACACCTTC
.,.,16,TRBJ2-5,TRBV4-3,CASSQDLVSGQETQYF,TGCGCCAGCAGCCAAGATCTCGTTAGCGGACAAGAGACCCAGTACTTC
.,TRBD1,15,TRBJ2-7,TRBV7-3,CASSLMHGTGYEQYF,TGTGCCAGCAGCTTAATGCATGGGACAGGCTACGAGCAGTACTTC
.,.,14,TRBJ1-2,TRBV7-9,CASSPDGNNYGYTF,TGTGCCAGCAGCCCCGACGGTAATAACTATGGCTACACCTTC